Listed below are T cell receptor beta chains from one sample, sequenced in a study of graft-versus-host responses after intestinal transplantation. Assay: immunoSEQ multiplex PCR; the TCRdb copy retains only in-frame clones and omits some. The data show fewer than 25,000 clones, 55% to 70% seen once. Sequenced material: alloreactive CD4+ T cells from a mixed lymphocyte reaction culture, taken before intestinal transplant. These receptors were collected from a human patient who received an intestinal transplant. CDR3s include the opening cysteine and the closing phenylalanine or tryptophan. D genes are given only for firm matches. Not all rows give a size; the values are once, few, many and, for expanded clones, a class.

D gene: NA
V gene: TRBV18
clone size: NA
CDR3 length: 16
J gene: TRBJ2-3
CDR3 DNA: TGTGCCAGCTCACCAGCTAGCGCTTGGGTCCAGAATACGCAGTATTTT
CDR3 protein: CASSPASAWVQNTQYF

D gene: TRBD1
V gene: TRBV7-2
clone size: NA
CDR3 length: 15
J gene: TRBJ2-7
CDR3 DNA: TGTGCCAGCAGCTACCGAGGACAGGGTCCCTACGAGCAGTACTTC
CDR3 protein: CASSYRGQGPYEQYF

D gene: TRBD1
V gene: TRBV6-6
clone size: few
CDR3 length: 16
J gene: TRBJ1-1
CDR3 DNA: TGTGCCAGCAGTTATTCTACCGGGACAGGGGGCTCAGAAGCTTTCTTT
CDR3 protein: CASSYSTGTGGSEAFF

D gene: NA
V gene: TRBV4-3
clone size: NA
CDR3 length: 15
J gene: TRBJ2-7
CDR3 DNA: TGCGCCAGCAGCCAAGTAGTAACAGCTCCAGGCGAGCAGTACTTC
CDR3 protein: CASSQVVTAPGEQYF

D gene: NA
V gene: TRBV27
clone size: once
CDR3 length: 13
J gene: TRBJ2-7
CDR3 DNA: TGTGCCAGCAGTCCATACTACACCTACGAGCAGTACTTC
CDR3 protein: CASSPYYTYEQYF

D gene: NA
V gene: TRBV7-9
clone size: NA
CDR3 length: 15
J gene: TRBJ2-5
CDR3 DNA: TGTGCCAGCAGCTGGCGCCAGGGGTCGGGGGAGACCCAGTACTTC
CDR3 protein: CASSWRQGSGETQYF

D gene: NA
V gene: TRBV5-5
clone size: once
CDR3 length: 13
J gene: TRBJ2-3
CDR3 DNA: TGTGCCAGCAGCTTGGCAGGGGCAGATACGCAGTATTTT
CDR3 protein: CASSLAGADTQYF

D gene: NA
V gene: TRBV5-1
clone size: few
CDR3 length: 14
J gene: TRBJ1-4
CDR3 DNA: TGCGCCAGCAGCTTGGACACAACTAATGAAAAACTGTTTTTT
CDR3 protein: CASSLDTTNEKLFF

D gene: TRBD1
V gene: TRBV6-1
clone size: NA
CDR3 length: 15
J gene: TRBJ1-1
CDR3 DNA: TGTGCCAGTAGGGGACAGGCCACCATGAACACTGAAGCTTTCTTT
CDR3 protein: CASRGQATMNTEAFF

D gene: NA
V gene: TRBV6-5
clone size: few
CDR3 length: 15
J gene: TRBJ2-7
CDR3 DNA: TGTGCCAGCAGTACGCACGGTCCGAGCTCCTACGAGCAGTACTTC
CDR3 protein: CASSTHGPSSYEQYF

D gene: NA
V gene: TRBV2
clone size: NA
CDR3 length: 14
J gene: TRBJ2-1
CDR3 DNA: TGTGCCAGCAGCCCTTTAAGGACTTACAATGAGCAGTTCTTC
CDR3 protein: CASSPLRTYNEQFF

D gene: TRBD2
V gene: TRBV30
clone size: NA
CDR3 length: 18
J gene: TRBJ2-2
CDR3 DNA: TGTGCCTGGAGTGTGGGCAGGGAGGTAGCGGGATCCACCGGGGAGCTGTTTTTT
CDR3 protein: CAWSVGREVAGSTGELFF

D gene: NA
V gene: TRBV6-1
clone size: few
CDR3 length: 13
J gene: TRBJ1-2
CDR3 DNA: TGTGCCAGCAGTCAGATCAACAACTATGGCTACACCTTC
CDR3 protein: CASSQINNYGYTF

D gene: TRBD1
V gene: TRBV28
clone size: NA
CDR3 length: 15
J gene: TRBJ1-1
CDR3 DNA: TGTGCCAGCATCAAACTCTCTGGGGCAGGGGGCTCGGCTTTCTTT
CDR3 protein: CASIKLSGAGGSAFF

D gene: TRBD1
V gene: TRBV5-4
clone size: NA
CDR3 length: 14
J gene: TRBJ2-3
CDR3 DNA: TGTGCCAGCAGCTTGGGACAGGGGGGAGATACGCAGTATTTT
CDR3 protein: CASSLGQGGDTQYF

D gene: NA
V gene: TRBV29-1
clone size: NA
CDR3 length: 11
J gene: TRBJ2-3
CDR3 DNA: TGCAGCGTTGCAAATTCAGATACGCAGTATTTT
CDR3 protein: CSVANSDTQYF

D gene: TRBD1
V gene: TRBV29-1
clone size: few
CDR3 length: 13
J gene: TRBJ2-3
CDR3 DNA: TGCAGCGGAGGACAGGGGGCGGGAGATACGCAGTATTTT
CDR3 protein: CSGGQGAGDTQYF

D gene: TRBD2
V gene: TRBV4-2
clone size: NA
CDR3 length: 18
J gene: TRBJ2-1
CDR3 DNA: TGTGCCAGCAGCCAAGTGGGTAGAGCGGGAGGCACCCCCAATGAGCAGTTCTTC
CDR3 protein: CASSQVGRAGGTPNEQFF

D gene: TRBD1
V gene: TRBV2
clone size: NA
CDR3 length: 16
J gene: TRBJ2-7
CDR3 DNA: TGTGCCAGCAGTGAAGTGTGGGACAGGGCCAACTACGAGCAGTACTTC
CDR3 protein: CASSEVWDRANYEQYF

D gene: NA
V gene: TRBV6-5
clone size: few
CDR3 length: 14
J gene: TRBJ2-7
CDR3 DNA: TGTGCCAGCAGTGAAGTAGGGGGTCCCTACGAGCAGTACTTC
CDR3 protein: CASSEVGGPYEQYF

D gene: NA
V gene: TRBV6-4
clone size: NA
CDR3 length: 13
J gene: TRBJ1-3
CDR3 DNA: TGTGCCAGCAGTGACCCAGGGCGAAACACCATATATTTT
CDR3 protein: CASSDPGRNTIYF

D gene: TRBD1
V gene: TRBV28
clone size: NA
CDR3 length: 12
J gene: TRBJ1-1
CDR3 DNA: TGTGCCAGCAGTCAAAGACAGGGAGAAGCTTTCTTT
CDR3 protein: CASSQRQGEAFF

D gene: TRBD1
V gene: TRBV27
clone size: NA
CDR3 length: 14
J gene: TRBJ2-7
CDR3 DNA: TGTGCCAGCAGTTTGGGACAGGGTCGCTACGAGCAGTACTTC
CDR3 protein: CASSLGQGRYEQYF

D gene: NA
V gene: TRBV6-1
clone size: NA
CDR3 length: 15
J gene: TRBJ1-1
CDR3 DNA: TGTGCCAGCAGTGAAGCGGGGGGACTAAACACTGAAGCTTTCTTT
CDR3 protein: CASSEAGGLNTEAFF

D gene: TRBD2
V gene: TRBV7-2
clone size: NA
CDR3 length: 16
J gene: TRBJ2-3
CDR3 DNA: TGTGCCAGCAGCTTAGAACTAGCGGGGGGCCAAGGGACGCAGTATTTT
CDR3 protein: CASSLELAGGQGTQYF

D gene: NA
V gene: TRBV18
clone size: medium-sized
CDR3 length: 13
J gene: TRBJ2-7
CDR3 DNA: TGTGCCAGCTCAGGTCTTAGCTCCTACGAGCAGTACTTC
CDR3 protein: CASSGLSSYEQYF

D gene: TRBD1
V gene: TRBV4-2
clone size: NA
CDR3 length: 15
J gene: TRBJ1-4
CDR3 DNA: TGTGCCAGCAGCCAAGTGGACAGGGATAATGAAAAACTGTTTTTT
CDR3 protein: CASSQVDRDNEKLFF